The entry below gives a single T cell receptor beta chain sequence along with its context. The sample originates from a study of OX40 agonist ivuxolimab in advanced cancers. Sequencing used immunoSEQ multiplex PCR; TCRdb keeps in-frame clones, though not all of them. The sample shows approximately 82,000 clones, around four fifths of them seen only once. The CDR3 has 15 residues. V lost 5 bases and J lost 4, with 15 bases in between. Germline loops: CDR1 SGHRS, CDR2 YFSETQ. This clonotype originated in an adult with an advanced solid tumor such as melanoma, head and neck, liver or kidney cancer. The source was CD4+ or CD8+ T cells sorted from blood, collected in a trial of the OX40 agonist ivuxolimab. This chain uses TRBV5-1 with TRBJ2-2; D is perhaps TRBD1 or TRBD2 (5 bases each). This chain's CDR3 is CASRTGTLVTGELFF. The CDR3 DNA reads as TGCGCCAGCAGGACCGGGACGCTCGTCACCGGGGAGCTGTTTTTT.